This TCR beta chain is drawn from a study of regulatory T cells in long-lasting Graves disease. Comments on this clonotype: This probably arose from a read error, given a far larger clone one base away.

To make TCR beta libraries, researchers used iRepertoire HTBI primers and Arm-PCR of CDR3 regions. TCRdb re-derived calls from the multiplex PCR reads in MiXCR, one entry per CDR3 protein. This table has about 240,000 distinct CDR3 sequences, roughly 21% appearing once. Time point meaning: newly diagnosed GD, antithyroid drugs for less than 3 months. Researchers made the TCR library from RNA that was extracted from PBMCs. The V gene's germline CDR1 is SGHTA and CDR2 FQGNSA. The CDR3 is 14 amino acids. Trimming took 0 bases from V and 1 from J; bases not matched to a gene: 0. The receptor's source is a female donor with Graves disease. The chain joins TRBV7-2 to TRBJ2-7, with 7 bases aligning to TRBD1. Source: peripheral blood mononuclear cells (PBMCs), taken at new diagnosis, from a patient treated with antithyroid drugs. The CDR3 region has the DNA TGTGCCAGCAGCTTAGCGACAGGGTCCTACGAGCAGTACTTC. Translation gives CASSLATGSYEQYF.